What follows describes a single TCR beta chain. What it binds is not known. Clones were read by immunoSEQ multiplex PCR, and TCRdb kept only the in-frame ones, dropping some. The sample consists of about 130,000 clones, approximately 92% of them appearing once. The source of the sample is a study of T cell responses to AZD1222 COVID-19 vaccine. Study-wide results and limits: Along spike, vaccine-associated CD4 TCRs were found throughout, with dominance at 160-218 and 743-854.

The sequence was obtained from an adult who received the AZD1222 COVID-19 vaccine. Specimen: peripheral blood, collected 28 days after the second AZD1222 dose.

CDR3 sequence reads: CASSRDRDYGYTF. In DNA, the CDR3 is TGTGCCAGCAGCCGGGACAGGGACTATGGCTACACCTTC. The V gene is TRBV6-5, the J gene TRBJ1-2, with TRBD1 matching 9 bases. Trimming took 6 bases from V and 3 from J; bases not matched to a gene: 2. The CDR3 extends over 13 amino acids. CDR1 and CDR2 from the germline V gene are MNHEY and SVGAGI.